This T cell receptor (beta chain) came from a study of metastatic and nonmetastatic thyroid tumors (dated by TCRdb to 2018 to 2020). The study in broad terms: Repertoires were compared across peripheral blood and tumor or nodule tissue samples from malignant and benign thyroid patients. Results the study describes overall, beyond this receptor: In both blood and tumor samples, TCR beta diversity was reported to be significantly higher in malignant tumors than in benign nodules.

The protocol used for the library was PCR. The sequencer listed for this sample is Illumina HiSeq 4000. High-throughput sequencing was used to profile the TCR beta-chain CDR3 region of each patient. The study's processing was this. CDR3 differences across clinicopathological groups were used to build a classifier for discriminating distant-metastatic papillary thyroid cancer patients. To measure repertoire diversity the researchers used the Shannon index, while the Morisita-Horn index served to gauge how similar the tumor and blood repertoires were. TCRdb itself trimmed the public reads at Q25 with fastp, ran MiXCR and retained productive beta chains. TCRdb's processing, not the study's, gives the V and J calls here. The sample contains around 42,000 clones, 9.5% to 12% of them found a single time. The ten largest clones capture under 30% of the sample. No treatment had been received by any patient before thyroid surgery. Using T-cell receptor beta sequencing, the study looked back at clinical samples from patients collected from about 2011 to 2018.

The sample holds a few counts of this clone. Its antigen is not yet known. The input lacks base qualities; no much larger clone sits a single base away. V ends up 1 base short and J 2 bases short, with an unmatched junction base count of 5. Its CDR3 holds 15 amino acids, cysteine through phenylalanine. Only CDR3 DNA remains: 45 bases, in frame from the first base. CDR1 and CDR2, per the germline V gene (reference sequence), are LNHDA and SQIVND. This sequence was found in a female donor with papillary thyroid cancer or a benign thyroid nodule (not recorded which). Some clones in this sample may be carry-over from other donors' samples. The sequence is built from TRBV19 and TRBJ2-7; 7 junctional bases match TRBD2. Sequencing was performed on blood. The CDR3 sequence is CASSIALAATYEQYF. The nucleotides are TGTGCCAGTAGTATAGCTCTAGCGGCAACCTACGAGCAGTACTTC.